The 12 T cell receptor beta chains below all came from one sample that was sequenced in a study of blood T cells in healthy people across ages. Using a J-beta primer mix together with a sample-barcoded 5' primer, a second PCR was run for roughly 6 to 12 cycles. TCRdb itself ran the 5' RACE reads through MiXCR, one entry per CDR3 protein. The table lists hundreds of thousands of distinct CDR3 sequences, about 34% of them singletons. The specimen sequenced was blood. The receptors derive from a woman older than 75 in good health.

CDR3 DNA sequence: TGCAGTGCTGGAATTACAAGGACTAGTAGGGGTTACGAGCAGTACTTC. Amino acids: CSAGITRTSRGYEQYF. V gene TRBV20-1 combines with J gene TRBJ2-7, with 7 nucleotides matching TRBD2. Looked up from germline, CDR1 is DFQATT and CDR2 is SNEGSKA (reference sequence). Germline trimming cut 5 bases from V and 4 bases from J; bases unmatched to any gene: 17. This CDR3 contains 16 residues.

This clonotype has a single count. A junction end diverges from the germline sequence, so it may reflect a read error. V gene TRBV7-2 combines with J gene TRBJ1-1; the D gene is possibly TRBD1 (5 bases). Germline CDR1 is SGHTA and CDR2 is FQGNSA. CDR3 size: 13 residues. CDR3 sequence: CAGSLRRGTEAFF. CDR3 coding DNA: TGTGCCGGCAGCCTTAGGAGGGGCACTGAAGCTTTCTTT.

Comments on this clonotype: It may be a read error: a sequence one base away is much more abundant. The J gene is TRBJ2-3, the V gene TRBV7-2, with D unresolved. Trimming took 4 bases from V and 4 from J, leaving 6 bases between them. CDR3 size: 12 residues. Per the germline V gene, CDR1 is SGHTA and CDR2 is FQGNSA. CDR3 loop: CASSSLPDTQYF. The CDR3, as DNA: TGTGCCAGCAGCTCCCTCCCAGATACGCAGTATTTT. The whole variable domain, remainder taken from reference TRBV7-2 and TRBJ2-3, is GAGVSQSPSNKVTEKGKDVELRCDPISGHTALYWYRQSLGQGLEFLIYFQGNSAPDKSGLPSDRFSAERTGGSVSTLTIQRTQQEDSAVYLCASSSLPDTQYFGPGTRLTVL.

This clonotype was counted at least ten times. The rearrangement links TRBV30 to TRBJ1-2; TRBD1 is a possible D gene (6 bases). CDR1 is GTSNPN, CDR2 SVGIG, per germline (reference sequence). With 4 bases removed from V and 3 bases from J, the gap between germline ends came to 9 bases. There are 12 residues in the CDR3. The CDR3 protein is CAWKGGDYGYTF. The CDR3 DNA sequence: TGTGCCTGGAAAGGGGGAGACTATGGCTACACCTTC.

The J gene is TRBJ1-3, the V gene TRBV20-1; D gene uncertain. Germline V gene lookup returns CDR1 DFQATT and CDR2 SNEGSKA (reference sequence). CDR3 length: 15 residues. The germline V and J ends were trimmed by 3 bases and 0 bases, with 12 bases remaining between them. The CDR3 DNA reads TGCAGTGCTAGTCCCGATGGGGTCTCTGGAAACACCATATATTTT. Translation: CSASPDGVSGNTIYF.

The V call is TRBV28, the J call TRBJ2-5, with TRBD1 matching over 8 bases. The V gene's germline CDR1 is MDHEN and CDR2 SYDVKM. The CDR3 has 14 amino acids. Trimming removed 2 bases from V and 9 bases from J; junction bases left unmatched: 8. DNA of the CDR3: TGTGCCAGCAGTTTAACAGGGGGTGACAGGTCCCAGTACTTC. Translated: CASSLTGGDRSQYF.

CDR3 region: CSARDGEETQYF. The CDR3 DNA is TGCAGTGCTAGAGACGGGGAAGAGACCCAGTACTTC. J is TRBJ2-5 and V is TRBV20-1; possible D gene TRBD2, 5 bases. CDR3 size: 12 residues. Between the trimmed V and J ends, which lost 0 bases and 3 bases, there was a span of 5 bases. The V gene's germline CDR1 is DFQATT and CDR2 SNEGSKA (reference sequence).

Concerning this clonotype: With a much larger clone just one base away, this may be a read error. This chain uses TRBV20-1 with TRBJ2-1; 12 nucleotides align to TRBD2. CDR3 size: 15 residues. Germline V gene lookup returns CDR1 DFQATT and CDR2 SNEGSKA (reference sequence). The CDR3 reads CSARGGLAGRGAQFF. The CDR3, as DNA: TGCAGTGCCAGAGGTGGACTAGCGGGGCGGGGTGCGCAGTTCTTC.

Notes on this clonotype: A much larger clone lies a single base off, so this may be a read error. The genes are TRBV4-1 and TRBJ2-1, with TRBD1 identical over 10 bases. The CDR3 sequence is 16 residues long. Germline V gene sequence: CDR1 MGHRA, CDR2 YSYEKL. CDR3 coding DNA: TGCGCCGGCAGCCAAACCGGGACAGGGGCAGGCAATGAGCAGTTCTTC. Its translation is CAGSQTGTGAGNEQFF.

Turning to this clonotype: The junction differs from germline at one of its ends, possibly a read error. The rearrangement uses TRBV7-2 and TRBJ2-5; no definite D call. This CDR3 is built from 12 residues. Germline values: CDR1 SGHTA, CDR2 FQGNSA. CDR3 in DNA: TGTGCCAGCGGCTTCTCCCAAGAGACCCAGTACTTC. Protein product: CASGFSQETQYF.

There are many counts of this clonotype. J is TRBJ2-7 and V is TRBV5-5, with 15 bases matching TRBD2. The germline V gene has CDR1 SGHKS and CDR2 YYEKEE (reference sequence). The CDR3 is made up of 19 amino acids. V shed 2 bases and J 3 bases; nucleotides not matched to a gene: 12. This chain's CDR3 is CASSLTGGWGLAGGYEQYF. DNA for the CDR3: TGTGCCAGCAGCTTAACAGGGGGCTGGGGACTAGCGGGGGGCTACGAGCAGTACTTC.

The sample holds a few counts of this clonotype. The genes are TRBV24-1 and TRBJ2-3; TRBD2 matches at 7 bases. Unmatched junction bases numbered 5, after V lost 4 bases and J lost 2 bases. Germline CDR1 is KGHDR and CDR2 is SFDVKD. CDR3 length: 15 amino acids. The DNA for the CDR3 is TGTGCCACCAGTGAGACGGGGGGTTCCACAGATACGCAGTATTTT. Amino acids: CATSETGGSTDTQYF.